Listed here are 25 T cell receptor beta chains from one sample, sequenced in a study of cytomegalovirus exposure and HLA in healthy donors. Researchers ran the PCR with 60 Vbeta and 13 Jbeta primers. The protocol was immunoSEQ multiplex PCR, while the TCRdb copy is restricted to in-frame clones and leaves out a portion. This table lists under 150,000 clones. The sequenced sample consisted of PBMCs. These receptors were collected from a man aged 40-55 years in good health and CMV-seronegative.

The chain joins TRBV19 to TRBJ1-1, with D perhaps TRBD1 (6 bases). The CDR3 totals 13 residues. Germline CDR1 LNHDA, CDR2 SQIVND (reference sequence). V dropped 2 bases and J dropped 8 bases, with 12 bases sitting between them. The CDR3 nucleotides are TGTGCCAGTAGTATACAACAGGGCGGAGAAGCTTTCTTT. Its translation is CASSIQQGGEAFF.

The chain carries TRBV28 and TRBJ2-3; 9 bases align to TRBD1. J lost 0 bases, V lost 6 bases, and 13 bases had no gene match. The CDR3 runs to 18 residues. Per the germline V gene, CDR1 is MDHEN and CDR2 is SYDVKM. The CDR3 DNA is TGTGCCAGCAGCCGCCCGACAGGGGGAATTCTTAGCACAGATACGCAGTATTTT. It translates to CASSRPTGGILSTDTQYF. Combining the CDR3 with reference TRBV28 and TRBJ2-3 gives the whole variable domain DVKVTQSSRYLVKRTGEKVFLECVQDMDHENMFWYRQDPGLGLRLIYFSYDVKMKEKGDIPEGYSVSREKKERFSLILESASTNQTSMYLCASSRPTGGILSTDTQYFGPGTRLTVL.

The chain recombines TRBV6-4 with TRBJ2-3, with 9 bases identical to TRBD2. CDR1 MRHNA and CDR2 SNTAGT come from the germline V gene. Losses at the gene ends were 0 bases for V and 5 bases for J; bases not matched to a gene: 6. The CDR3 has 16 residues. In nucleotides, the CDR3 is TGTGCCAGCAGTGACTCCGCGGGGGGGCCGGGAGATACGCAGTATTTT. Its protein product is CASSDSAGGPGDTQYF.

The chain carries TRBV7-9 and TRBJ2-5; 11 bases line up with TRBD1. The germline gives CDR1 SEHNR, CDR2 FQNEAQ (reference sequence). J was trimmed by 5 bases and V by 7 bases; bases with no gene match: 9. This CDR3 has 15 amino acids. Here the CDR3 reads CASIRPRDRGETQYF. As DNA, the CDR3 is TGTGCCAGCATCCGACCCCGGGACAGGGGGGAGACCCAGTACTTC.

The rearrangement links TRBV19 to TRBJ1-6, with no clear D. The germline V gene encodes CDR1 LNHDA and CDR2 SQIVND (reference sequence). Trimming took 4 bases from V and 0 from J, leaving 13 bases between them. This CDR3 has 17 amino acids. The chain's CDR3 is CASSTWFPSSYNSPLHF. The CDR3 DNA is TGTGCCAGTAGTACCTGGTTTCCGAGCTCCTATAATTCACCCCTCCACTTT.

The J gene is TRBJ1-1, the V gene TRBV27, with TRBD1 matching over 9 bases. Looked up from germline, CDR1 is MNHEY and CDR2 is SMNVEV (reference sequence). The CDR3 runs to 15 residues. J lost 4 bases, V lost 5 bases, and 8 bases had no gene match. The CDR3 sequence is CASSPLDRGRTEAFF. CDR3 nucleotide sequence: TGTGCCAGCAGTCCCTTGGACAGGGGACGCACTGAAGCTTTCTTT.

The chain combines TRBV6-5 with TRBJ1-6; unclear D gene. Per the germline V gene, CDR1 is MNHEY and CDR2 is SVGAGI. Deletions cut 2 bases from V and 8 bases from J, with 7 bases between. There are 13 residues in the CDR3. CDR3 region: CASSYQSDSPLHF. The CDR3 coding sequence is TGTGCCAGCAGTTACCAGTCAGATTCACCCCTCCACTTT.

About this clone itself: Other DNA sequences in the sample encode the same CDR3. Here the CDR3 reads CASSYSLGRRESPLHF. The DNA of the CDR3 is TGTGCCAGCAGTTACTCGCTCGGGAGGCGTGAGTCACCCCTCCACTTT. The chain links TRBV6-5 to TRBJ1-6; D not certain. Germline lookup yields CDR1 MNHEY and CDR2 SVGAGI. V lost 0 bases and J lost 10, with 16 bases in between. The CDR3 is 16 amino acids.

The CDR3 region is CASSSSVGANVLTF. As DNA, the CDR3 is TGTGCCAGCTCCTCTTCAGTTGGGGCCAACGTCCTGACTTTC. This chain links TRBV28 with TRBJ2-6; D remains ambiguous. The V end lost 8 bases, the J end lost 3 bases, and 11 bases lay between the germline ends. This CDR3 has 14 residues. Germline V CDR1 and CDR2: MDHEN, SYDVKM.

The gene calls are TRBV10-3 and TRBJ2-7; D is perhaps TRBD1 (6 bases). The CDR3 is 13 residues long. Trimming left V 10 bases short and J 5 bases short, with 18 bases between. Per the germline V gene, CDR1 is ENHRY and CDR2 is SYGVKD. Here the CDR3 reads CATNLAGADEQYF. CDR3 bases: TGTGCCACCAATCTGGCAGGGGCGGACGAGCAGTACTTC.

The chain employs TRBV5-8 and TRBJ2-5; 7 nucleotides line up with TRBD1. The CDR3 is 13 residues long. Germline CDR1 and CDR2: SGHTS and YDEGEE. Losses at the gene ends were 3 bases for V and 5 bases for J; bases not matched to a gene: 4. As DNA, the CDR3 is TGTGCCAGCAGCTATGACAGGGCGGAGACCCAGTACTTC. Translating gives CASSYDRAETQYF.

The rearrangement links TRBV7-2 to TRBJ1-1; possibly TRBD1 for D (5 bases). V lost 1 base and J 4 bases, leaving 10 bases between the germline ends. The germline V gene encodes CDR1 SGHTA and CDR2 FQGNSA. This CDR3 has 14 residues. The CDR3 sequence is CASSLDWGGTEAFF. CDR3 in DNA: TGTGCCAGCAGCTTAGACTGGGGGGGCACTGAAGCTTTCTTT.

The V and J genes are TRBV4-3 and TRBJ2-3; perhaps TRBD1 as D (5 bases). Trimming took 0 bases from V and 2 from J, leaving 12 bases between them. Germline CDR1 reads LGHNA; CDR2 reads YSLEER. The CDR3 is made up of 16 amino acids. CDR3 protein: CASSQEWGSSTDTQYF. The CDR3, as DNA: TGCGCCAGCAGCCAAGAGTGGGGCTCGTCCACAGATACGCAGTATTTT.

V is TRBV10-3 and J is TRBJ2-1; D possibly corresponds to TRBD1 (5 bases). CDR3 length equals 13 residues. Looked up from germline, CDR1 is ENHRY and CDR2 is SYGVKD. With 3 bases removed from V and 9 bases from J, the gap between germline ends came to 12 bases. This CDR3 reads CAISEGVRGEQFF. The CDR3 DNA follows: TGTGCCATCAGTGAAGGGGTAAGGGGTGAGCAGTTCTTC.

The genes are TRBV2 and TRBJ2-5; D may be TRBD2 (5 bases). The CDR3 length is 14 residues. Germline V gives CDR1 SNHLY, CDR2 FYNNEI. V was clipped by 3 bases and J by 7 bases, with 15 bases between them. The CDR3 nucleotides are TGTGCCAGCAGTGAGCGGCGGACTCTGGGGACCCAGTACTTC. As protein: CASSERRTLGTQYF.

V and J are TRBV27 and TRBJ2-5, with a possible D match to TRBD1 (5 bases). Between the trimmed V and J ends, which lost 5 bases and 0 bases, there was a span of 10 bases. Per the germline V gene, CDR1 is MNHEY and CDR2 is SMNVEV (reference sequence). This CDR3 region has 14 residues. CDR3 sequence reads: CASSPTEYQETQYF. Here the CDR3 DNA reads TGTGCCAGCAGTCCGACAGAGTACCAAGAGACCCAGTACTTC.

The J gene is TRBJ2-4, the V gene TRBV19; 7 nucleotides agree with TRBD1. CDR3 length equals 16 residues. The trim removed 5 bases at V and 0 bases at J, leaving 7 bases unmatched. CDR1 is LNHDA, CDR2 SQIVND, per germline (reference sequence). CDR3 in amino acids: CASSVTGVGAKNIQYF. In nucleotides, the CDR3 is TGTGCCAGTAGTGTCACAGGGGTCGGAGCCAAAAACATTCAGTACTTC.

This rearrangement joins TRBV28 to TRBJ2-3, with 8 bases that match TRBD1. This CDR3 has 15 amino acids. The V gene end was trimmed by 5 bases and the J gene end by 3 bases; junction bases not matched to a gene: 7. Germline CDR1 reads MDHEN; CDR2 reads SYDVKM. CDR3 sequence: CASSPNRGKTDTQYF. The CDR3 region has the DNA TGTGCCAGCAGTCCCAACAGGGGGAAGACAGATACGCAGTATTTT.

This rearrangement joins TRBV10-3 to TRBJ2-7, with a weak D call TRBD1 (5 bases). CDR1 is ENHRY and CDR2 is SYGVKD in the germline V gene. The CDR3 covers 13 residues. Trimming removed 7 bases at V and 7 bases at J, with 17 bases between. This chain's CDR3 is CAITQGKGFEQYF. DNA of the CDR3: TGTGCCATCACCCAAGGTAAGGGGTTTGAGCAGTACTTC.

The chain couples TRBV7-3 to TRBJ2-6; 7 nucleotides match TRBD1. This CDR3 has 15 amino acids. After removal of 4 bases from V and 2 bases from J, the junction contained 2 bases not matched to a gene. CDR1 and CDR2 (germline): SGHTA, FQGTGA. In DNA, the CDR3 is TGTGCCAGCAGCTCACAGGGGACTGGGGCCAACGTCCTGACTTTC. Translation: CASSSQGTGANVLTF.

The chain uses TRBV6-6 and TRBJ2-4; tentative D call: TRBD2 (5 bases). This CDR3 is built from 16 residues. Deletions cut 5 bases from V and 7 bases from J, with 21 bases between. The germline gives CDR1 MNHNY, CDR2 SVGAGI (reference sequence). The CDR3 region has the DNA TGTGCCAGCAGTCCCGTCGGGGTGAGATTGGCGAACATTCAGTACTTC. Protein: CASSPVGVRLANIQYF.

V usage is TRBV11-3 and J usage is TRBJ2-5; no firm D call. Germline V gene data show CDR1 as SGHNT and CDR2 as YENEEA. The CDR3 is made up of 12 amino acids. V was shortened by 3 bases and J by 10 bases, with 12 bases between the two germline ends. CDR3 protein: CASSFHVRIQYF. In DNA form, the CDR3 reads TGTGCCAGCAGCTTTCATGTGCGGATCCAGTACTTC.

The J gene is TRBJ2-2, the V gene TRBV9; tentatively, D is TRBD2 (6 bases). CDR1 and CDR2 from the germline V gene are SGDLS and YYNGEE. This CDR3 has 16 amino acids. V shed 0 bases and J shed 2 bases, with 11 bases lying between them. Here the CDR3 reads CASSVAGLINTGELFF. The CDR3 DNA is TGTGCCAGCAGCGTAGCTGGACTAATCAACACCGGGGAGCTGTTTTTT.

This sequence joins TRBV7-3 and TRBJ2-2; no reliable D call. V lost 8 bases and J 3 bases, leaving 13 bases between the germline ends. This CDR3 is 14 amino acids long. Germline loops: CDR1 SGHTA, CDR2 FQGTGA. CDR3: CASRVASDTGELFF. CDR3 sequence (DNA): TGTGCCAGCCGGGTGGCTTCGGACACCGGGGAGCTGTTTTTT.

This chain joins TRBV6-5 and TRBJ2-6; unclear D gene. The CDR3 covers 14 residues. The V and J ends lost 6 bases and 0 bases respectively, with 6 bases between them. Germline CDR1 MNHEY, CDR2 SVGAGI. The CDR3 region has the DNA TGTGCCAGCAGCACTCTCTCTGGGGCCAACGTCCTGACTTTC. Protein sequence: CASSTLSGANVLTF.